These 23 T cell receptor beta chains came from one sample sequenced in a study of T cells in Graves' hyperthyroidism and ophthalmopathy (dated by TCRdb to between 2018 and 2020). Receptor libraries were prepared by multiplex PCR. Sequencing relied on an Illumina HiSeq 2000. The TCR beta CDR3 regions were amplified from the RNA transcripts. The TCR CDR3 was subjected to a first round of RT-PCR using the HTBI primer set and the Qiagen OneStep RT-PCR kit. TCRdb reanalyzed the raw reads on its own, using fastp at Q25 for trimming and MiXCR for clone calling, and kept in-frame beta chains. Every entry covers one CDR3 protein and lists the most common genes and DNA from its rows. For this sample the table gives 190,000 or so distinct CDR3 sequences, of which about 18% were detected only once. Together, the top ten hold roughly 44% of the sample. The specimen sequenced was blood. Receptors originate from a man in his forties with Graves' hyperthyroidism.

This CDR3 is CASSLGYTLRYNSPLHF. The CDR3 region has the DNA TGTGCCAGCAGCTTGGGGTATACCCTAAGGTATAATTCACCCCTCCACTTT. V usage is TRBV5-6 and J usage is TRBJ1-6; D unclear. Deletions cut 0 bases from V and 4 bases from J, with 14 bases between. Germline loops: CDR1 SGHDT, CDR2 YYEEEE. The length of the CDR3 is 17 residues.

This clonotype appeared a few times. The genes are TRBV20-1 and TRBJ1-4, with no clear D. Germline lookup yields CDR1 DFQATT and CDR2 SNEGSKA (reference sequence). The CDR3 is 13 residues long. V lost 6 bases and J lost 1, with 9 bases in between. CDR3 bases: TGCAGTGCAAGGTGGAGAACTAATGAAAAACTGTTTTTT. Translating it yields CSARWRTNEKLFF.

This clonotype was recorded at least ten times. The rearrangement uses TRBV6-1 and TRBJ2-7; TRBD1 is a possible D gene (6 bases). Germline V gene data show CDR1 as MNHNS and CDR2 as SASEGT. Trimming stripped 2 bases from V and 2 bases from J, with 13 bases between. This CDR3 contains 15 residues. Here the CDR3 reads CASSERQDRTYEQYF. The CDR3 bases are TGTGCCAGCAGTGAAAGACAGGATAGAACCTACGAGCAGTACTTC.

V usage is TRBV15 and J usage is TRBJ2-2; the match to TRBD2 covers 8 bases. Trimming removed 7 bases from V and 4 bases from J; junction bases left unmatched: 5. Germline V gives CDR1 LNHNV, CDR2 YYDKDF (reference sequence). The CDR3 is 14 amino acids. The CDR3 DNA follows: TGTGCCACCACAATCGGGGGGGTCACCGGGGAGCTGTTTTTT. Translation gives CATTIGGVTGELFF. Together with reference TRBV15 and TRBJ2-2, the CDR3 gives the full variable domain: DAMVIQNPRYQVTQFGKPVTLSCSQTLNHNVMYWYQQKSSQAPKLLFHYYDKDFNNEADTPDNFQSRRPNTSFCFLDIRSPGLGDTAMYLCATTIGGVTGELFFGEGSRLTVL.

This clonotype was recorded many times. The chain joins TRBV5-5 to TRBJ2-5; TRBD1 is a possible D gene (5 bases). The germline V and J ends were trimmed by 3 bases and 5 bases, with 11 bases remaining between them. CDR1 SGHKS and CDR2 YYEKEE come from the germline V gene (reference sequence). The CDR3 is made up of 13 amino acids. The CDR3 DNA follows: TGTGCCAGCAGCTACACAGGAGATGAGACCCAGTACTTC. Its translation: CASSYTGDETQYF. The full variable domain, its missing parts supplied by reference TRBV5-5 and TRBJ2-5, is DAGVTQSPTHLIKTRGQQVTLRCSPISGHKSVSWYQQVLGQGPQFIFQYYEKEERGRGNFPDRFSARQFPNYSSELNVNALLLGDSALYLCASSYTGDETQYFGPGTRLLVL.

This clonotype came up a few times. V is TRBV5-6 and J is TRBJ1-4; a weak D match, TRBD1 (6 bases). CDR1 is SGHDT and CDR2 is YYEEEE in the germline V gene. Trimming left V 1 base short and J 7 bases short, with 11 bases between. This CDR3 is 14 amino acids long. The CDR3 DNA is TGTGCCAGCAGCTTGACAGGGTTTACTGAAAAACTGTTTTTT. It codes for CASSLTGFTEKLFF. The complete variable domain, with remaining parts taken from reference TRBV5-6 and TRBJ1-4, reads DAGVTQSPTHLIKTRGQQVTLRCSPKSGHDTVSWYQQALGQGPQFIFQYYEEEERQRGNFPDRFSGHQFPNYSSELNVNALLLGDSALYLCASSLTGFTEKLFFGSGTQLSVL.

As DNA, the CDR3 is TGTGCCAGCAGCCGCCCGGGACAGGGTATGTACGAGCAGTACTTC. This sequence encodes CASSRPGQGMYEQYF. V and J are TRBV6-2 or TRBV6-3 and TRBJ2-7; 9 bases are a match to TRBD1. CDR1 is MNHEY and CDR2 is SVGEGT in the germline V gene. The CDR3 loop spans 15 amino acids. The ends lost 6 bases at V and 4 bases at J; junction bases unmatched: 10.

In this sample, this clonotype turned up a few times. The genes are TRBV28 and TRBJ1-2; D gene unclear. Germline V gene data show CDR1 as MDHEN and CDR2 as SYDVKM. The CDR3 is made up of 13 amino acids. V gave up 3 bases and J gave up 0 bases, with 5 bases separating them. The DNA of the CDR3 is TGTGCCAGCAGTTTCGTAGCTAACTATGGCTACACCTTC. Residues: CASSFVANYGYTF.

This clonotype was counted only a few times. A much larger clone differs by one base, so this may be a read error. The chain employs TRBV9 and TRBJ1-1; D unclear. CDR3 length: 14 amino acids. Germline V gene sequence: CDR1 SGDLS, CDR2 YYNGEE. For the CDR3, the DNA is TGTACCAGCAGCTTTGGGCCTGGGGACACTGAAGCTTTCTTT. It specifies CTSSFGPGDTEAFF. The full variable domain, with the rest looked up from reference TRBV9 and TRBJ1-1, is DSGVTQTPKHLITATGQRVTLRCSPRSGDLSVYWYQQSLDQGLQFLIQYYNGEERAKGNILERFSAQQFPDLHSELNLSSLELGDSALYFCTSSFGPGDTEAFFGQGTRLTVV.

The gene calls are TRBV7-2 and TRBJ2-5; 11 bases fit TRBD2. The CDR3 spans 16 residues. Germline CDR1 SGHTA, CDR2 FQGNSA. J lost 4 bases, V lost 5 bases, and 9 bases had no gene match. The DNA for the CDR3 is TGTGCCAGCAGCCCCTTGGTAGCGGGGGGGCTAGAGACCCAGTACTTC. This codes for CASSPLVAGGLETQYF.

This clonotype was seen repeatedly, ten times or more. The rearrangement links TRBV7-3 to TRBJ2-1, with 10 bases identical to TRBD2. The CDR3 is 18 residues long. V was pared by 5 bases and J by 8 bases, with 18 bases of the junction left unmatched. Germline V gene sequence: CDR1 SGHTA, CDR2 FQGTGA. The CDR3 coding sequence is TGTGCCAGCAGCCCGGCGAGGGGTAGCGGGGGGATTCGCGATGAGCAGTTCTTC. It translates to CASSPARGSGGIRDEQFF.

This clonotype showed up many times. The rearrangement links TRBV7-8 to TRBJ1-1, with 8 positions matching TRBD1. The germline V gene has CDR1 SGHVS and CDR2 FQNEAQ. There are 14 residues in the CDR3. The V segment lost 4 bases and the J segment 5 bases; nucleotides outside the gene matches: 6. CDR3 sequence: CASSYGQGGTEAFF. The CDR3 nucleotides read TGTGCCAGCAGCTATGGACAGGGCGGGACTGAAGCTTTCTTT.

This clonotype was recorded only once. The chain recombines TRBV20-1 with TRBJ1-2, with TRBD1 identical over 8 bases. Germline CDR1 DFQATT, CDR2 SNEGSKA (reference sequence). V shed 6 bases and J 10 bases; nucleotides not matched to a gene: 7. The CDR3 runs 11 residues. The CDR3 is CSAWTGSAYTF. CDR3 in DNA: TGCAGTGCGTGGACAGGGAGTGCCTACACCTTC.

In this sample, this clonotype turned up many times. J is TRBJ1-2 and V is TRBV20-1, with unresolved D. The ends were cut back, 6 bases at V and 2 bases at J, with 16 bases in the middle. CDR3 length equals 14 residues. Germline V gives CDR1 DFQATT, CDR2 SNEGSKA (reference sequence). CDR3 region: CSAVLGRGNYGYTF. In DNA, the CDR3 is TGCAGTGCAGTCCTCGGCAGAGGGAACTATGGCTACACCTTC.

A remark on this clonotype: The junction differs from germline at one of its ends, possibly a read error. The rearrangement links TRBV7-3 to TRBJ1-6; no clear D. This CDR3 spans 13 amino acids. Germline CDR1 reads SGHTA; CDR2 reads FQGTGA. CDR3 in DNA: TGTGCCAGCAGTTTAACGAACAATTCACCCCTCCACTTT. This sequence encodes CASSLTNNSPLHF.

This clonotype was counted at least ten times. V is TRBV7-2 and J is TRBJ1-3; D might be TRBD1 (5 bases). The V and J ends lost 5 bases and 4 bases respectively, with 12 bases between them. The CDR3 spans 14 residues. Looked up from germline, CDR1 is SGHTA and CDR2 is FQGNSA. This CDR3 reads CASSPDSPGNTIYF. CDR3 in DNA: TGTGCCAGCAGCCCAGACAGCCCCGGAAACACCATATATTTT.

The table lists this clonotype with many counts. The chain joins TRBV7-2 to TRBJ1-1, with D possibly being TRBD1 (5 bases). V was pared by 1 base and J by 5 bases, with 8 bases between. The CDR3 is made up of 13 amino acids. Germline CDR1 reads SGHTA; CDR2 reads FQGNSA. CDR3 coding DNA: TGTGCCAGCAGCTTAGACAGGCAAACTGAAGCTTTCTTT. This gives the protein CASSLDRQTEAFF.

This clonotype has just a few counts. The chain has TRBV5-5 and TRBJ1-2, with D possibly being TRBD1 (5 bases). CDR1 is SGHKS and CDR2 is YYEKEE in the germline V gene (reference sequence). CDR3 length: 14 residues. The V end lost 4 bases, the J end lost 8 bases, and 18 bases lay between the germline ends. The CDR3 loop is CASSGTVGDVGYTF. The CDR3 DNA follows: TGTGCCAGCAGCGGCACAGTAGGGGACGTCGGCTACACCTTC.

This clonotype was seen only a few times. The V call is TRBV6-1, the J call TRBJ2-7; 7 positions agree with TRBD1. V shed 6 bases and J 2 bases; nucleotides not matched to a gene: 7. The CDR3 loop spans 14 amino acids. Looked up from germline, CDR1 is MNHNS and CDR2 is SASEGT. CDR3 bases: TGTGCCAGCAGGGCGAACAGGGGCCCCTACGAGCAGTACTTC. It encodes CASRANRGPYEQYF.

This chain connects TRBV6-4 to TRBJ1-1; 7 bases agree with TRBD1. V was clipped by 4 bases and J by 6 bases; unmatched bases: 11. The CDR3 extends over 15 amino acids. Germline lookup yields CDR1 MRHNA and CDR2 SNTAGT. The CDR3, as DNA: TGTGCCAGCAGTGCGGCTTCAGGGGGGTGGGCTGAAGCTTTCTTT. Amino acids: CASSAASGGWAEAFF.

This clonotype was recorded at least ten times. The rearrangement links TRBV18 to TRBJ1-1, with D maybe TRBD1 (5 bases). V dropped 3 bases and J dropped 11 bases, with 19 bases sitting between them. From germline, CDR1 is KGHSH and CDR2 LQKENI. The CDR3 runs 14 residues. The DNA for the CDR3 is TGTGCCAGCTCACCCAACCGGGACTCACTTGTGGCTTTCTTT. Its translation: CASSPNRDSLVAFF.

There are many counts of this clonotype. The chain links TRBV28 to TRBJ2-3; a weak D match, TRBD1 (6 bases). Looked up from germline, CDR1 is MDHEN and CDR2 is SYDVKM. CDR3 length equals 15 residues. Trimming removed 3 bases at V and 2 bases at J, with 12 bases between. In DNA, the CDR3 is TGTGCCAGCAGTTTTAGTGGGGGCTTCACAGATACGCAGTATTTT. Amino acids: CASSFSGGFTDTQYF.

The chain uses TRBV6-1 and TRBJ1-2; the match to TRBD1 covers 8 bases. The V gene end was trimmed by 7 bases and the J gene end by 8 bases; junction bases not matched to a gene: 6. The V gene's germline CDR1 is MNHNS and CDR2 SASEGT. The CDR3 consists of 12 residues. CDR3: CASKDRVHGYTF. CDR3 in DNA: TGTGCCAGCAAGGACAGGGTTCACGGCTACACCTTC.